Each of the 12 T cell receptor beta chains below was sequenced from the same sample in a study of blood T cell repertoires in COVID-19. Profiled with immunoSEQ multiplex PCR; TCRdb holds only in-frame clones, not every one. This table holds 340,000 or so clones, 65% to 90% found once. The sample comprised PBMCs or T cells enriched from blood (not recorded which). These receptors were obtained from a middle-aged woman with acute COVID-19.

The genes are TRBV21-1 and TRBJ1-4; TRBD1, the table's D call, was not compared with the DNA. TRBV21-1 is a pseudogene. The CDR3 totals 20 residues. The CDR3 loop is CASSKTRQGASFTTNEKLFF. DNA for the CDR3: TGTGCCAGCAGCAAAACCCGACAGGGGGCAAGTTTCACAACTAATGAAAAACTGTTTTTT.

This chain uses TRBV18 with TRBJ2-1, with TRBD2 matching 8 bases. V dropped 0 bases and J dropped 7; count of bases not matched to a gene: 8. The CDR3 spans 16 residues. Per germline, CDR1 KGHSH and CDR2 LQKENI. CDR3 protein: CASSPPWGLDRNEQFF. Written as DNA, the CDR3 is TGTGCCAGCTCACCACCTTGGGGACTAGACAGGAATGAGCAGTTCTTC.

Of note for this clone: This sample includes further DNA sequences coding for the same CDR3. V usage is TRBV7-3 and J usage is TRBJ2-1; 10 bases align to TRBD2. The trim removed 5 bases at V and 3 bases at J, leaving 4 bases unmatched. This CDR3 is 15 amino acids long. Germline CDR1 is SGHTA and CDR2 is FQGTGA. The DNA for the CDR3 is TGTGCCAGCAGCCCCGGACTAGCGGTCTACAATGAGCAGTTCTTC. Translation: CASSPGLAVYNEQFF.

The CDR3 DNA is TGTGCCAGCAGCCGGGCCGGGGACAGTGAAGCTTTCTTT. This sequence encodes CASSRAGDSEAFF. The chain recombines TRBV12-3 or TRBV12-4 with TRBJ1-1, with 7 bases matching TRBD1. This CDR3 has 13 residues. The trim removed 6 bases at V and 7 bases at J, leaving 8 bases unmatched.

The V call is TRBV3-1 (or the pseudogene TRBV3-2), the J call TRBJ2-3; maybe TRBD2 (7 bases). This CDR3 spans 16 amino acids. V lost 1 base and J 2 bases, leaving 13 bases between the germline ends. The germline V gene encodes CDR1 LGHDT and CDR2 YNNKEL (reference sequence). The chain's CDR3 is CASSQGSRGATDTQYF. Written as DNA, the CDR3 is TGTGCCAGCAGCCAAGGTTCACGGGGGGCCACAGATACGCAGTATTTT.

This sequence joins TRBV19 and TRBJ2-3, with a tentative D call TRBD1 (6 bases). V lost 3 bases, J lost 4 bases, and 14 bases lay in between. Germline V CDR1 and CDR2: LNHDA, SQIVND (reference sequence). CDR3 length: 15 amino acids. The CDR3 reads CASSIRAGAPDTQYF. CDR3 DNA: TGTGCCAGTAGTATTCGGGCAGGGGCCCCAGATACGCAGTATTTT. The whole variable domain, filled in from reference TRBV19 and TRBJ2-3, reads DGGITQSPKYLFRKEGQNVTLSCEQNLNHDAMYWYRQDPGQGLRLIYYSQIVNDFQKGDIAEGYSVSREKKESFPLTVTSAQKNPTAFYLCASSIRAGAPDTQYFGPGTRLTVL.

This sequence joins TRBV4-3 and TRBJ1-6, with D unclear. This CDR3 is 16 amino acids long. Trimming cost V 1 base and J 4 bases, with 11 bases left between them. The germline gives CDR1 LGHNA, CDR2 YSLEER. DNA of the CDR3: TGCGCCAGCAGCCAAGTCTCCGAGTTTTATAATTCACCCCTCCACTTT. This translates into CASSQVSEFYNSPLHF.

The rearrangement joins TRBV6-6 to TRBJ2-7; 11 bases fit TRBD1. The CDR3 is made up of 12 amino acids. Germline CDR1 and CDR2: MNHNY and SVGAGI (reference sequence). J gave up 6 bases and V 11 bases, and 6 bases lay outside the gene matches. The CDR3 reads CAAGQGASEQYF. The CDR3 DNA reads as TGTGCCGCAGGACAGGGGGCCTCCGAGCAGTACTTC.

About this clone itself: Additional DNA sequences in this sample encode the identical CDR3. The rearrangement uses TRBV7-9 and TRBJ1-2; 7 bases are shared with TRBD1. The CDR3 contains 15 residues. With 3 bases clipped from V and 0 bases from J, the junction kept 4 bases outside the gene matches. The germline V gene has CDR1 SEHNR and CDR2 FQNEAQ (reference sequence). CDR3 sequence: CASSFQGVTNYGYTF. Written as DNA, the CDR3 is TGTGCCAGCAGCTTTCAGGGGGTAACTAACTATGGCTACACCTTC.

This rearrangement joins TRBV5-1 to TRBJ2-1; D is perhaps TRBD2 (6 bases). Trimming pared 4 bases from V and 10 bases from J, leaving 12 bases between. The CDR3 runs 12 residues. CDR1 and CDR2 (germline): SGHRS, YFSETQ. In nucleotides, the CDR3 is TGCGCCAGCAGCGAGGGACTCTCGGAGCAGTTCTTC. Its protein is CASSEGLSEQFF.

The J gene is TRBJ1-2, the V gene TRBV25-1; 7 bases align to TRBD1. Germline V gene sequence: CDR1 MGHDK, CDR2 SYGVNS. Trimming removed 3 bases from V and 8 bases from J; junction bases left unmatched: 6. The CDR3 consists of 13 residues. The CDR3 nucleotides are TGTGCCAGCAGTGACGACAGGGACCGGGGCTACACCTTC. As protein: CASSDDRDRGYTF.

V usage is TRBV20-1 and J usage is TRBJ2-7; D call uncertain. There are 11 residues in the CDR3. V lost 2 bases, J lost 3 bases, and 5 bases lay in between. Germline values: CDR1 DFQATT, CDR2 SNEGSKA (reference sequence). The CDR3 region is CSARSIYEQYF. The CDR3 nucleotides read TGCAGTGCTAGATCTATCTACGAGCAGTACTTC.